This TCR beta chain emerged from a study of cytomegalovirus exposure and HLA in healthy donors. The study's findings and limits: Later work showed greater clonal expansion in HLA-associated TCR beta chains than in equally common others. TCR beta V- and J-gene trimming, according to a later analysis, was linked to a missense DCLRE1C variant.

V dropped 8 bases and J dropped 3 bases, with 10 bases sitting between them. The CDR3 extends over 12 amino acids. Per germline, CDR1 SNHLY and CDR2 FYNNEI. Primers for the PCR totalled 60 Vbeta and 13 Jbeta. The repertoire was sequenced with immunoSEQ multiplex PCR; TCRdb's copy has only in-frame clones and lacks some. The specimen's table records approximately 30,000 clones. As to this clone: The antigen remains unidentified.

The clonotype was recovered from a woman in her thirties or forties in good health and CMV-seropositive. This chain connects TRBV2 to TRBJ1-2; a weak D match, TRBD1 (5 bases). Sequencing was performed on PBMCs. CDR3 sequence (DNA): TGTGCCAGCGTCCGGGGGTACTATGGCTACACCTTC. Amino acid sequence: CASVRGYYGYTF.